This T cell receptor beta chain was captured in a study of metastatic and nonmetastatic thyroid tumors. Germline CDR1 is SGDLS and CDR2 is YYNGEE. V was shortened by 4 bases and J by 2 bases, with 13 bases between the two germline ends. The CDR3 is made up of 14 amino acids. MiXCR was used by TCRdb to re-call the PCR reads. Of some 25,000 clones listed, around 21% are singletons. Study-level findings and limits: The study reportedly found significantly higher TCR beta diversity in malignant thyroid tumors than benign nodules, in blood and tumor.

Treatment of any kind had been given to no patient before thyroid surgery. This clone was detected ten times or more. Its matching antigen is unknown. Sequenced input: blood. The origin of this receptor is a female donor with papillary thyroid cancer or a benign thyroid nodule (not recorded which). Some clones in this sample may be carry-over from other donors' samples. This chain connects TRBV9 to TRBJ2-7; no firm D call. DNA for the CDR3: TGTGCCAGCAGCCCAGAAACTTTTCCCTACGAGCAGTACTTC. It yields the protein CASSPETFPYEQYF.